The T cell receptor (beta chain) described here comes from a study of cytomegalovirus exposure and HLA in healthy donors. Study-wide results and limits: Within an earlier analysis, most TCR beta V segments proved productive either about 87% or about 30% of the time. A classifier reportedly called cytomegalovirus status with high sensitivity and specificity.

The PCR made use of 60 Vbeta and 13 Jbeta primers. Source study methods: A later analysis counted around 80 million unique TCR beta chains, some 12 million shared. Assay used: immunoSEQ multiplex PCR; TCRdb lists only in-frame clones, some missing. That table gives V, J and clone size, and the DNA gave D and trimming. The sample shows over 100,000 clones, under 85% of them seen only once. The germline V gene has CDR1 MNHNY and CDR2 SVGAGI (reference sequence). The CDR3 has 11 amino acids. Trimming stripped 7 bases from V and 3 bases from J, with 6 bases between. This clone came up a few times. Its target is not known.

The rearrangement uses TRBV6-6 and TRBJ1-2; D might be TRBD1 (6 bases). Source material: PBMCs. The sequence was collected from a man aged 30 to 45 in good health and CMV-seropositive. CDR3 in amino acids: CASTGDYGYTF. CDR3 DNA sequence: TGTGCCAGCACAGGGGACTATGGCTACACCTTC.